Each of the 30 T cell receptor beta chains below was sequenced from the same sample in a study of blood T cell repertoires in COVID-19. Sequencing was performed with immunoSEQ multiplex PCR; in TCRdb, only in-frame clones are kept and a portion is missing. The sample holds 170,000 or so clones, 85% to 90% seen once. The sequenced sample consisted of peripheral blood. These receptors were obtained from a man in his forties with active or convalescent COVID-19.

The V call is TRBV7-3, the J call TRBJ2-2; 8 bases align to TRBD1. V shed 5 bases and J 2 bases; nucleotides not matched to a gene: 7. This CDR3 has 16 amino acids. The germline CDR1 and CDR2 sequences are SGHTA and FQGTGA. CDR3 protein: CASSPSGTGNTGELFF. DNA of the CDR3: TGTGCCAGCAGCCCATCCGGGACAGGAAACACCGGGGAGCTGTTTTTT. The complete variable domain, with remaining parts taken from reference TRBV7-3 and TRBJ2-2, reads GAGVSQTPSNKVTEKGKYVELRCDPISGHTALYWYRQSLGQGPEFLIYFQGTGAADDSGLPNDRFFAVRPEGSVSTLKIQRTERGDSAVYLCASSPSGTGNTGELFFGEGSRLTVL.

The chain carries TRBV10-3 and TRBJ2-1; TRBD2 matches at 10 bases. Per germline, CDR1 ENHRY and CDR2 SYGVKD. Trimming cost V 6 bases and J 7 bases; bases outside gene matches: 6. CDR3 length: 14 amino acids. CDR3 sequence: CAISYSGGMNEQFF. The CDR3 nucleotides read TGTGCCATCAGCTATAGCGGGGGGATGAATGAGCAGTTCTTC.

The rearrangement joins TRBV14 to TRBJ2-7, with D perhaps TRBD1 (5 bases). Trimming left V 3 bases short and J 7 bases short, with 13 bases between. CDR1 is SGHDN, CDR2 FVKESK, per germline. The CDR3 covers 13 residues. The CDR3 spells CASSQLGEKEQYF. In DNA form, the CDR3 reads TGTGCCAGCAGCCAGTTAGGGGAAAAGGAGCAGTACTTC.

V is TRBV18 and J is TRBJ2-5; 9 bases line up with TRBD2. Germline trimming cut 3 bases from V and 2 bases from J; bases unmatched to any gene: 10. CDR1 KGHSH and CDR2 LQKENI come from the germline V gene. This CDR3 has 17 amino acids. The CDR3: CASSPSPLAGGQETQYF. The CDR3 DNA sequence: TGTGCCAGCTCACCCTCACCGTTGGCGGGGGGGCAAGAGACCCAGTACTTC.

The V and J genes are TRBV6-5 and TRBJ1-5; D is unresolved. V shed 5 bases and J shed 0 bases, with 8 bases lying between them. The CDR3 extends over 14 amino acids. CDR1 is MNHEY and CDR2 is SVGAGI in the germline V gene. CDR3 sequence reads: CASSPEDSNQPQHF. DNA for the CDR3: TGTGCCAGCAGTCCAGAAGATAGCAATCAGCCCCAGCATTTT.

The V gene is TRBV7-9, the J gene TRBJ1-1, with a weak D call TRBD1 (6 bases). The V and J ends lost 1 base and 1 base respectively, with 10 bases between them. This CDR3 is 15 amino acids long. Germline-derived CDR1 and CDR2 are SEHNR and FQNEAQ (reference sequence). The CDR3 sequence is CASSLGETGNTEAFF. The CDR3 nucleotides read TGTGCCAGCAGCTTAGGCGAGACAGGGAACACTGAAGCTTTCTTT.

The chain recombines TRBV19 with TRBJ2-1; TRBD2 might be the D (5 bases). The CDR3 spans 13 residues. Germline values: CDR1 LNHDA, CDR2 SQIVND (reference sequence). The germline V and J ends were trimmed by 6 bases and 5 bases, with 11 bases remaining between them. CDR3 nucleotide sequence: TGTGCCAGTAGCCTAGCTCTAAACAATGAGCAGTTCTTC. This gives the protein CASSLALNNEQFF.

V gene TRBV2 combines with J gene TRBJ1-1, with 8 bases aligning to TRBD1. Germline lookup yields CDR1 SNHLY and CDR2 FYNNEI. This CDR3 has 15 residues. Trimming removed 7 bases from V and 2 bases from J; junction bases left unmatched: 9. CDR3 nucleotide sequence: TGTGCCAGCACTCGAGACAGGGGTCAAAACACTGAAGCTTTCTTT. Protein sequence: CASTRDRGQNTEAFF.

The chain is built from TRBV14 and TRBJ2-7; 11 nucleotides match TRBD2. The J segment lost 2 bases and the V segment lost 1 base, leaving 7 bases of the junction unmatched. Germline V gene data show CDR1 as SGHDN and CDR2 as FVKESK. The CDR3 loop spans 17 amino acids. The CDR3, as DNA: TGTGCCAGCAGCCAAGTAAGTCTAGCGGGGGGAACCTACGAGCAGTACTTC. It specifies CASSQVSLAGGTYEQYF.

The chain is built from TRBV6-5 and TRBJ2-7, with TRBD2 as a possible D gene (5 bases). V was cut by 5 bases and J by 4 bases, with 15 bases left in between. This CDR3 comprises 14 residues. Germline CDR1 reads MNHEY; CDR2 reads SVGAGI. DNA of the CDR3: TGTGCCAGCAGTCCCAGTCCCAGGAGGTACGAGCAGTACTTC. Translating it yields CASSPSPRRYEQYF.

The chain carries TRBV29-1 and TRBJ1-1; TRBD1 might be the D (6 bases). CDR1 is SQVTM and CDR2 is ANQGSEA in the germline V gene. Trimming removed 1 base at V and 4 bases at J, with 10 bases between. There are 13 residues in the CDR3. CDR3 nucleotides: TGCAGCGTTGAAGTAGGGGGTCTCACTGAAGCTTTCTTT. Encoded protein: CSVEVGGLTEAFF.

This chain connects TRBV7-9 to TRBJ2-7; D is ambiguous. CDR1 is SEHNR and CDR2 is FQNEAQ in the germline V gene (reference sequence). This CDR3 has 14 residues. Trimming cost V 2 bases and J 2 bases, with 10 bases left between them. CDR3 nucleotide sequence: TGTGCCAGCAGCTTATCGTACACCGCCTACGAGCAGTACTTC. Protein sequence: CASSLSYTAYEQYF.

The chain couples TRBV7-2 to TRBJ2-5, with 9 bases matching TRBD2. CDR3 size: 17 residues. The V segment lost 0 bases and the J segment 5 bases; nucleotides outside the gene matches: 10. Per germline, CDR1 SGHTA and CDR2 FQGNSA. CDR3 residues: CASSLALLAGAEETQYF. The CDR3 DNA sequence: TGTGCCAGCAGCTTAGCTCTCTTAGCGGGGGCGGAGGAGACCCAGTACTTC.

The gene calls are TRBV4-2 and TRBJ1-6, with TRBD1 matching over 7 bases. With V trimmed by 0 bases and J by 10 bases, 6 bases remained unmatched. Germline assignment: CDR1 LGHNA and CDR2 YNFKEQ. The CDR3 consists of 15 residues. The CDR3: CASSQENRGRSPLHF. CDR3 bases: TGTGCCAGCAGCCAAGAGAACAGGGGACGATCACCCCTCCACTTT.

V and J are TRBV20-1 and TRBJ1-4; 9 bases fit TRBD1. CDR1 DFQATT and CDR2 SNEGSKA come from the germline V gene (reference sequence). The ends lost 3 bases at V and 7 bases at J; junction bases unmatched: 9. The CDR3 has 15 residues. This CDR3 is CSASRSRDRAEKLFF. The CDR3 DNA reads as TGCAGTGCTAGTAGATCCCGGGACAGGGCTGAAAAACTGTTTTTT.

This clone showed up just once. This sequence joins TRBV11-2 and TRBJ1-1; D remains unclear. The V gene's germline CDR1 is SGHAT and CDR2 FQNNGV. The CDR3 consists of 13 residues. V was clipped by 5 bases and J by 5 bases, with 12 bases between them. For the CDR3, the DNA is TGTGCCAGCAGCCCGAGAGGGCGGACTGAAGCTTTCTTT. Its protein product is CASSPRGRTEAFF.

CDR3 region: CASSLRQIGRGNSPLHF. The DNA of the CDR3 is TGCGCCAGCAGCTTGCGTCAAATTGGGAGAGGAAATTCACCCCTCCACTTT. The V gene is TRBV5-1, the J gene TRBJ1-6, with no clear D. V was cut by 1 base and J by 7 bases, with 18 bases left in between. Germline CDR1 is SGHRS and CDR2 is YFSETQ. There are 17 residues in the CDR3. Using reference TRBV5-1 and TRBJ1-6 for the parts outside the CDR3, the full variable domain is KAGVTQTPRYLIKTRGQQVTLSCSPISGHRSVSWYQQTPGQGLQFLFEYFSETQRNKGNFPGRFSGRQFSNSRSEMNVSTLELGDSALYLCASSLRQIGRGNSPLHFGNGTRLTVT.

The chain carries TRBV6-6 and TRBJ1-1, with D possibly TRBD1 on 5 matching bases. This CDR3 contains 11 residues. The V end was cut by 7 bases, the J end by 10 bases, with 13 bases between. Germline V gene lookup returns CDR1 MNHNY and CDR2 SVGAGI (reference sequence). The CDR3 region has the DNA TGTGCCAGCACCGTGACGGGGGGAGCTTTCTTT. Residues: CASTVTGGAFF.

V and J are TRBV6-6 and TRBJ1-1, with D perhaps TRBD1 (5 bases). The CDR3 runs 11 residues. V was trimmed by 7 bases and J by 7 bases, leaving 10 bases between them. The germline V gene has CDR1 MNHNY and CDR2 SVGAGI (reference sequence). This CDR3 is CASIRGGEAFF. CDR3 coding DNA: TGTGCCAGCATCCGGGGGGGTGAAGCTTTCTTT.

Written as DNA, the CDR3 is TGTGCCAGCAGCCCCTGGACTAGCGGTACAGATACGCAGTATTTT. Its protein is CASSPWTSGTDTQYF. V gene TRBV5-8 combines with J gene TRBJ2-3; 10 nucleotides line up with TRBD2. This CDR3 comprises 15 residues. Trimming took 4 bases from V and 3 from J; bases not matched to a gene: 5. Germline CDR1 is SGHTS and CDR2 is YDEGEE.

CDR3 in DNA: TGTGCCAGTAGTCGGCAGGGACTACCCTACAATGAGCAGTTCTTC. It codes for CASSRQGLPYNEQFF. The gene calls are TRBV19 and TRBJ2-1; 7 bases align to TRBD2. The germline V gene encodes CDR1 LNHDA and CDR2 SQIVND (reference sequence). CDR3 size: 15 residues. V lost 5 bases, J lost 2 bases, and 6 bases stayed unmatched.

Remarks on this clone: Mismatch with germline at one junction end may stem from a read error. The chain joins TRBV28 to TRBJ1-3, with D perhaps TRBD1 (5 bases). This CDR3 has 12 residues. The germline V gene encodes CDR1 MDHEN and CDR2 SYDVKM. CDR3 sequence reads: CASSRETGWEDF. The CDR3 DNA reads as TGTGCCAGCAGCCGGGAAACAGGCTGGGAGGATTTT.

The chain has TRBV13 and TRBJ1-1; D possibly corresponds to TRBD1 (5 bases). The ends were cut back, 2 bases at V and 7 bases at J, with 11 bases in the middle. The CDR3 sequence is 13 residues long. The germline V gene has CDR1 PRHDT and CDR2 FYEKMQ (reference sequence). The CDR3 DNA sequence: TGTGCCAGCAGCTTACAGGGATGGGGTGAAGCTTTCTTT. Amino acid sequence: CASSLQGWGEAFF.

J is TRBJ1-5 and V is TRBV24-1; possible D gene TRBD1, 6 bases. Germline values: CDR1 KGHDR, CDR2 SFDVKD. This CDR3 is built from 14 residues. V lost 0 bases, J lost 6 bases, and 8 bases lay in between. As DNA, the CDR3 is TGTGCCACCAGTGATTTGGAACAGGGTCAGCCCCAGCATTTT. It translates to CATSDLEQGQPQHF.

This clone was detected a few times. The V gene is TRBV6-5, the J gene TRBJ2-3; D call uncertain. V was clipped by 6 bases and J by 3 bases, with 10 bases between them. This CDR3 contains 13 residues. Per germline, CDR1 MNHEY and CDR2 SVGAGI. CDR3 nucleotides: TGTGCCAGCAGCCCCCAGATGACAGATACGCAGTATTTT. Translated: CASSPQMTDTQYF.

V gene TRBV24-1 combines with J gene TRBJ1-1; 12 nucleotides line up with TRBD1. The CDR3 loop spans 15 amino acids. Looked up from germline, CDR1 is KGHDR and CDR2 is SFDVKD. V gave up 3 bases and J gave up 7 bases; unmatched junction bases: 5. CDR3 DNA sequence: TGTGCCACCAGTGATCGCGGGACAGGGGGCGATGAAGCTTTCTTT. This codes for CATSDRGTGGDEAFF.

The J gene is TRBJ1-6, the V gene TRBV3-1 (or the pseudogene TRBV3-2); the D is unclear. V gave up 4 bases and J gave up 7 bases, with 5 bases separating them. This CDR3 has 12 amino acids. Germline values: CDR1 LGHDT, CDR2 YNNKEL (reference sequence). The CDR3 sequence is CASSLANSPLHF. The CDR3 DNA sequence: TGTGCCAGCAGCCTGGCCAATTCACCCCTCCACTTT.

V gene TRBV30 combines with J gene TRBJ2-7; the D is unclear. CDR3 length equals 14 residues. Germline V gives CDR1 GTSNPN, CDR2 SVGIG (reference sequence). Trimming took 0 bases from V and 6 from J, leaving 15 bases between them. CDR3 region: CAWSVRQEIPEQYF. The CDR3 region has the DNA TGTGCCTGGAGTGTACGGCAGGAAATTCCCGAGCAGTACTTC.

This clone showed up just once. CDR3 DNA sequence: TGTGCCAGCAGTGAATACGGACAGAAGCGCTATAATTCACCCCTCCACTTT. This sequence encodes CASSEYGQKRYNSPLHF. This rearrangement joins TRBV6-1 to TRBJ1-6, with D possibly being TRBD1 (6 bases). The length of the CDR3 is 17 residues. Germline loops: CDR1 MNHNS, CDR2 SASEGT. The V and J ends lost 2 bases and 3 bases respectively, with 14 bases between them.

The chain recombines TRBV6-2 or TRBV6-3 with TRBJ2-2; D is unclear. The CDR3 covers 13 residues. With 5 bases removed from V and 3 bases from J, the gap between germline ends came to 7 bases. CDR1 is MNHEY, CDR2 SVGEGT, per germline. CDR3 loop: CASSQAYTGELFF. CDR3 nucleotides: TGTGCCAGCAGTCAAGCTTACACCGGGGAGCTGTTTTTT.